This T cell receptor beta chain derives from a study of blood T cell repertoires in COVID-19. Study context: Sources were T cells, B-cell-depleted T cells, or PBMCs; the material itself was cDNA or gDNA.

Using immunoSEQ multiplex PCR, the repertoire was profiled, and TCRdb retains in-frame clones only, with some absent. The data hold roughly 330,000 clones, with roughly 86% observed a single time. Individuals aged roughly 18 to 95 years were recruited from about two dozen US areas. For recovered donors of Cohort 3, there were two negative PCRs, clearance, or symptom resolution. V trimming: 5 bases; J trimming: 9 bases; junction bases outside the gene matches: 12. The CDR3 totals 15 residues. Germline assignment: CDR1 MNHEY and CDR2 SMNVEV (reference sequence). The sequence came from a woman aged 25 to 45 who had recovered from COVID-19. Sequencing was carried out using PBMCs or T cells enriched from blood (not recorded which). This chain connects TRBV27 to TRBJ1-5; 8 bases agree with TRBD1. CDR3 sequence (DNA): TGTGCCAGCAGTCCAAGACAGGGGATGGGAAGGCCCCAGCATTTT. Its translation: CASSPRQGMGRPQHF.